These 17 T cell receptor beta chains were all obtained from the same sample, sequenced in a study of OX40 agonist ivuxolimab in advanced cancers. Using immunoSEQ multiplex PCR, the repertoire was profiled, and TCRdb retains in-frame clones only, with some absent. The sample carries more than 65,000 clones, about 90% recorded once. Sequencing used CD4+ or CD8+ T cells sorted from blood, obtained in a trial of the OX40 agonist ivuxolimab. The receptors were gathered from an adult with an advanced solid tumor such as melanoma, head and neck, liver or kidney cancer.

The V call is TRBV10-2, the J call TRBJ2-7, with D possibly being TRBD2 (5 bases). Germline lookup yields CDR1 WSHSY and CDR2 SAAADI. The CDR3 length is 13 residues. With 6 bases removed from V and 6 bases from J, the gap between germline ends came to 15 bases. CDR3 sequence (DNA): TGCGCCAGCAGAGCCGGGAACTTGATCGAGCAGTACTTC. Translating gives CASRAGNLIEQYF.

The chain combines TRBV2 with TRBJ1-1; D not resolved. Germline CDR1 is SNHLY and CDR2 is FYNNEI. The germline V and J ends were trimmed by 5 bases and 8 bases, with 15 bases remaining between them. This CDR3 region has 13 residues. The DNA for the CDR3 is TGTGCCAGCAGTTCTATAGGAGGCGTCGAAGCTTTCTTT. It is translated as CASSSIGGVEAFF.

The V and J genes are TRBV19 and TRBJ2-1; D is undetermined. The CDR3 extends over 16 amino acids. Trimming took 2 bases from V and 3 from J, leaving 14 bases between them. CDR1 is LNHDA, CDR2 SQIVND, per germline (reference sequence). CDR3 in DNA: TGTGCCAGTAGTATAACGGGCCGGGCCATCTACAATGAGCAGTTCTTC. Residues: CASSITGRAIYNEQFF.

The chain has TRBV11-2 and TRBJ2-5; 9 nucleotides line up with TRBD1. From germline, CDR1 is SGHAT and CDR2 FQNNGV. J was trimmed by 5 bases and V by 5 bases; bases with no gene match: 9. This CDR3 has 15 residues. DNA of the CDR3: TGTGCCAGCAGCGAAAGTGGGGACAGGGCCGAGACCCAGTACTTC. The encoded protein is CASSESGDRAETQYF.

The gene calls are TRBV4-3 and TRBJ2-7; the D is unclear. CDR1 and CDR2 from the germline V gene are LGHNA and YSLEER. The CDR3 loop spans 13 amino acids. Trimming stripped 1 base from V and 2 bases from J, with 6 bases between. The CDR3 DNA sequence: TGCGCCAGCAGCCAAGCCCCTGCCTACGAGCAGTACTTC. It translates to CASSQAPAYEQYF.

The chain uses TRBV7-6 and TRBJ2-7, with 7 bases fitting TRBD2. Germline V gives CDR1 SGHVS, CDR2 FNYEAQ. This CDR3 is built from 16 residues. V gave up 5 bases and J gave up 1 base; unmatched junction bases: 11. CDR3 DNA: TGTGCCAGCAGCCCTAGTATCGGGGGGTGGTCCTACGAGCAGTACTTC. Amino acids: CASSPSIGGWSYEQYF.

This chain connects TRBV4-2 to TRBJ2-7, with 7 bases fitting TRBD1. The CDR3 is 17 residues long. J was trimmed by 3 bases and V by 0 bases; bases with no gene match: 11. Germline CDR1 is LGHNA and CDR2 is YNFKEQ. The DNA for the CDR3 is TGTGCCAGCAGCCAAGATGGGGGCCGGGACAGCCTCTACGAGCAGTACTTC. Protein: CASSQDGGRDSLYEQYF.

This rearrangement joins TRBV7-2 to TRBJ1-2; D ambiguous. The CDR3 has 13 amino acids. V lost 3 bases and J lost 9, with 14 bases in between. Germline values: CDR1 SGHTA, CDR2 FQGNSA. CDR3: CASSFLVQESYTF. The CDR3 DNA sequence: TGTGCCAGCAGCTTTTTGGTGCAGGAAAGCTACACCTTC. Filled out from reference TRBV7-2 and TRBJ1-2, the complete variable domain reads GAGVSQSPSNKVTEKGKDVELRCDPISGHTALYWYRQSLGQGLEFLIYFQGNSAPDKSGLPSDRFSAERTGGSVSTLTIQRTQQEDSAVYLCASSFLVQESYTFGSGTRLTVV.

The gene calls are TRBV7-2 and TRBJ1-4; unclear D gene. Deletions cut 3 bases from V and 10 bases from J, with 6 bases between. CDR3 length: 11 residues. Per the germline V gene, CDR1 is SGHTA and CDR2 is FQGNSA. The chain's CDR3 is CASSFRPKLFF. CDR3 bases: TGTGCCAGCAGCTTCAGGCCAAAACTGTTTTTT.

The gene calls are TRBV9 and TRBJ2-7, with D unclear. This CDR3 region has 14 residues. The germline CDR1 and CDR2 sequences are SGDLS and YYNGEE. V lost 0 bases, J lost 0 bases, and 7 bases lay in between. In DNA, the CDR3 is TGTGCCAGCAGCGTAGGCAGGAACTCCTACGAGCAGTACTTC. Its translation: CASSVGRNSYEQYF.

The genes are TRBV5-4 and TRBJ2-2; D call uncertain. CDR3 length: 13 amino acids. V was trimmed by 5 bases and J by 6 bases, leaving 11 bases between them. Per the germline V gene, CDR1 is SGHNT and CDR2 is YYREEE (reference sequence). The DNA for the CDR3 is TGTGCCAGCAGTACCCTGGGTGCCGGGGAGCTGTTTTTT. It translates to CASSTLGAGELFF. Supplemented by reference TRBV5-4 and TRBJ2-2, the full variable domain reads ETGVTQSPTHLIKTRGQQVTLRCSSQSGHNTVSWYQQALGQGPQFIFQYYREEENGRGNFPPRFSGLQFPNYSSELNVNALELDDSALYLCASSTLGAGELFFGEGSRLTVL.

V usage is TRBV7-6 and J usage is TRBJ1-1, with D possibly matching TRBD1 (5 bases). Trimming cost V 5 bases and J 0 bases, with 13 bases left between them. Per germline, CDR1 SGHVS and CDR2 FNYEAQ. The CDR3 has 15 residues. This CDR3 is CASSPLAGLNTEAFF. The CDR3, as DNA: TGTGCCAGCAGCCCCCTCGCGGGGCTGAACACTGAAGCTTTCTTT.

The gene calls are TRBV7-9 and TRBJ2-1; 9 bases match TRBD1. Germline CDR1 SEHNR, CDR2 FQNEAQ (reference sequence). The CDR3 totals 15 residues. Germline trimming cut 5 bases from V and 2 bases from J; bases unmatched to any gene: 4. CDR3 region: CASSPRTGAYNEQFF. CDR3 coding DNA: TGTGCCAGCAGCCCCCGGACAGGGGCCTACAATGAGCAGTTCTTC.

On this clone: Other nucleotide sequences in the sample specify the same CDR3. This sequence joins TRBV7-6 and TRBJ2-5, with no clear D. Germline lookup yields CDR1 SGHVS and CDR2 FNYEAQ. The CDR3 is made up of 13 amino acids. V gave up 1 base and J gave up 0 bases, with 3 bases separating them. This chain's CDR3 is CASSLGYQETQYF. The CDR3 DNA follows: TGTGCCAGCAGCTTAGGGTACCAAGAGACCCAGTACTTC.

V usage is TRBV4-1 and J usage is TRBJ2-3; D might be TRBD1 (7 bases). Germline values: CDR1 MGHRA, CDR2 YSYEKL. Trimming shortened V by 1 base and J by 0 bases, and 11 bases separated the two germline ends. There are 16 residues in the CDR3. The CDR3 region is CASSQGRGASTDTQYF. The CDR3 DNA sequence: TGCGCCAGCAGCCAAGGCAGGGGGGCTAGCACAGATACGCAGTATTTT.

This rearrangement joins TRBV29-1 to TRBJ2-7; D is unclear. V lost 2 bases, J lost 0 bases, and 14 bases lay in between. The CDR3 runs 15 residues. CDR1 SQVTM and CDR2 ANQGSEA come from the germline V gene. The CDR3 region is CSVEWVAGRSYEQYF. The CDR3 bases are TGCAGCGTTGAATGGGTAGCCGGTCGCTCCTACGAGCAGTACTTC.

The V and J genes are TRBV11-2 and TRBJ1-3; no clear D gene. CDR1 and CDR2 from the germline V gene are SGHAT and FQNNGV. V dropped 1 base and J dropped 8 bases, with 18 bases sitting between them. The CDR3 has 16 residues. In nucleotides, the CDR3 is TGTGCCAGCAGCTTAGTCCAGGCGAACGTTGCGGACACCATATATTTT. Amino acid sequence: CASSLVQANVADTIYF.